This T cell receptor (beta chain) was sequenced during a study of cytomegalovirus exposure and HLA in healthy donors. Looked up from germline, CDR1 is MDHEN and CDR2 is SYDVKM. V lost 5 bases, J lost 4 bases, and 12 bases lay in between. The CDR3 is 14 amino acids. The PCR made use of 60 Vbeta and 13 Jbeta primers. This table comes from immunoSEQ multiplex PCR, and its TCRdb copy is limited to in-frame clones, with some not included. The sample lists roughly 140,000 clones, over 65% occurring once. This sequence originates from a female donor in good health and CMV-seronegative. Sequenced input: PBMCs. The chain recombines TRBV28 with TRBJ1-5, with D hard to call. The CDR3 region is CASSKRTGNQPQHF. CDR3 coding DNA: TGTGCCAGCAGTAAAAGGACGGGGAATCAGCCCCAGCATTTT.